Below are 3 T cell receptor beta chains sequenced from a single sample in a study of radiotherapy plus CTLA-4 blockade in lung cancer. Sequencing was performed with immunoSEQ multiplex PCR; in TCRdb, only in-frame clones are kept and a portion is missing. The data contain roughly 98,000 clones, roughly four fifths of them seen just once; the ten biggest clones take up around 3%. The specimen was peripheral blood, collected from a patient treated with radiotherapy plus ipilimumab. The receptor set was obtained from a human donor with non-small cell lung cancer who had a partial response to radiotherapy plus ipilimumab.

The gene calls are TRBV11-2 and TRBJ2-2; TRBD2 might be the D (6 bases). V dropped 0 bases and J dropped 6 bases, with 17 bases sitting between them. The CDR3 length is 17 residues. Germline-derived CDR1 and CDR2 are SGHAT and FQNNGV. The CDR3 DNA reads TGTGCCAGCAGCTTAGACTTCGGGACTGGGGTGCCCGGGGAGCTGTTTTTT. Residues: CASSLDFGTGVPGELFF.

This rearrangement joins TRBV5-1 to TRBJ1-1; D ambiguous. This CDR3 comprises 14 residues. V was shortened by 0 bases and J by 14 bases, with 20 bases between the two germline ends. CDR1 and CDR2 (germline): SGHRS, YFSETQ. CDR3 protein: CASSLESAVGVTFF. The CDR3 DNA is TGCGCCAGCAGCTTGGAATCGGCCGTCGGGGTGACATTCTTT.

The chain employs TRBV7-3 and TRBJ2-1; 14 nucleotides align to TRBD2. The CDR3 has 15 residues. The J segment lost 8 bases and the V segment lost 4 bases, leaving 4 bases of the junction unmatched. Germline CDR1 reads SGHTA; CDR2 reads FQGTGA. This chain's CDR3 is CASSSGLAGVHEQFF. CDR3 nucleotides: TGTGCCAGCAGCTCGGGACTAGCGGGAGTGCATGAGCAGTTCTTC.